Listed below are T cell receptor beta chains from one sample, sequenced in a study of human T cells and chemical hapten exposure. TCRdb passed the RACE reads through MiXCR, listing each CDR3 protein once. Among around 380,000 distinct CDR3 sequences listed, around 5.5% were seen once. The sample here was whole blood, taken in connection with sensitization to the hapten diphenylcyclopropenone (DPC). The receptors here all came from a woman aged 18 to 35 with alopecia areata. Some clones in this sample may be carry-over from other donors' samples. Each CDR3 is given with its conserved first and last residue.

v_call	j_call	cdr3_aa
TRBV6-2/TRBV6-3	TRBJ1-1	CASSSQAVEAFF
TRBV4-3	TRBJ1-6	CASSQTVNSPLHF
TRBV6-2/TRBV6-3	TRBJ1-1	CGAQGAGEAFF
TRBV7-6	TRBJ2-3	CASSRGEGQYF
TRBV6-5	TRBJ2-2	CANLWTVTNTGELFF
TRBV25-1	TRBJ2-7	CASSESETYEQYF
TRBV7-6	TRBJ2-7	CASSPTSGGTYEQYF
TRBV21-1	TRBJ1-6	CASSKVVGGVTYNSPLHF
TRBV9	TRBJ1-4	CASSVVPSTNEKLFF
TRBV19	TRBJ1-2	CASSISGVHGYTF
TRBV20-1	TRBJ2-1	CSASGGTTYNEQFF
TRBV10-3	TRBJ2-5	CAISESGTGGNQETQYF
TRBV6-2/TRBV6-3	TRBJ2-7	CASSYGGSMKEQYF
TRBV19	TRBJ2-7	CASSKERGYEQYF
TRBV10-3	TRBJ1-2	CAIKRGTGSRDYGYTF
TRBV6-5	TRBJ1-4	CASSYSWQVGVNEKLFF
TRBV6-5	TRBJ2-3	CASSYSPGGTDTQYF
TRBV21-1	TRBJ2-1	CASGFLGQFF
TRBV7-9	TRBJ1-6	CASSSGDSPLHF
TRBV18	TRBJ2-3	CASSQRTDTQYF
TRBV6-5	TRBJ2-1	CASSYILGGEQFF
TRBV24-1	TRBJ2-2	CATSDSLYPGNGELFF
TRBV12-5	TRBJ1-1	CASGFRGGTTEAFF
TRBV5-1	TRBJ2-3	CASSLEGRGTDTQYF
TRBV6-5	TRBJ1-1	CASSRQVNTEAFF
TRBV7-6	TRBJ1-1	CASSPILGDGNEAFF
TRBV12-3/TRBV12-4	TRBJ1-1	CASSSTVADTEAFF
TRBV5-4	TRBJ2-7	CASSLPQGHEQYF
TRBV20-1	TRBJ2-3	CSARSLDVGGTDTQYF
TRBV29-1	TRBJ1-1	CSVVWDMNTEAFF
TRBV12-5	TRBJ2-3	CASGVGRKDVRITDTQYF
TRBV3-1	TRBJ2-2	CASSPGLAGELFF
TRBV5-6	TRBJ2-2	CASSWSWNTGELFF
TRBV10-3	TRBJ2-7	CAISGDSSYEQYF
TRBV6-1	TRBJ2-4	CASNAVLLDIQYF
TRBV5-4	TRBJ1-2	CASSFSQGANYGYTF
TRBV5-4	TRBJ2-3	CASSLEGRRLTDTQYF
TRBV5-1	TRBJ1-1	CASSLGFGDTEAFF
TRBV20-1	TRBJ1-1	CSAPIDRAGAEAFF
TRBV4-2	TRBJ1-2	CASSQDFGNYGYTF
TRBV12-3/TRBV12-4	TRBJ1-5	CASSLQGNQPQHF
TRBV2	TRBJ1-2	CASSRDRSVYGYTF
TRBV7-2	TRBJ2-3	CASTGTDTQYF
TRBV4-1	TRBJ1-1	CASSHTGTGETEAFF
TRBV6-6	TRBJ2-1	CASTAAGGVNEQFF
TRBV9	TRBJ1-5	CASSVVPDKQPQHF